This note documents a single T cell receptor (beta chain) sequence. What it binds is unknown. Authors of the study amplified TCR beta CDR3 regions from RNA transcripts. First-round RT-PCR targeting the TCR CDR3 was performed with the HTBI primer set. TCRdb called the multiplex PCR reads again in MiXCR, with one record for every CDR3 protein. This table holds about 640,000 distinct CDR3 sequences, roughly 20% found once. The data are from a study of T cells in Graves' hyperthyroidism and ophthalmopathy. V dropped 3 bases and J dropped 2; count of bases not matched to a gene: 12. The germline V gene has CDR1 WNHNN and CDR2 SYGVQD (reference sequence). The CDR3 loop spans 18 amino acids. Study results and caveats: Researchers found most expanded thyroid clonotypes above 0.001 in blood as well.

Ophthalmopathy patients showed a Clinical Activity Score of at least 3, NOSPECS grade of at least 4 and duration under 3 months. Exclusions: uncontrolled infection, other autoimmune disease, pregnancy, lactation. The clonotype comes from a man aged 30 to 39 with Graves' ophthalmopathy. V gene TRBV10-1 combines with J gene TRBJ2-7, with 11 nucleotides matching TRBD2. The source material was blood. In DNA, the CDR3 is TGCGCCAGCAGTGAAGGTATAGCGGGAGGGCTAAAGGCCTACGAGCAGTACTTC. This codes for CASSEGIAGGLKAYEQYF.